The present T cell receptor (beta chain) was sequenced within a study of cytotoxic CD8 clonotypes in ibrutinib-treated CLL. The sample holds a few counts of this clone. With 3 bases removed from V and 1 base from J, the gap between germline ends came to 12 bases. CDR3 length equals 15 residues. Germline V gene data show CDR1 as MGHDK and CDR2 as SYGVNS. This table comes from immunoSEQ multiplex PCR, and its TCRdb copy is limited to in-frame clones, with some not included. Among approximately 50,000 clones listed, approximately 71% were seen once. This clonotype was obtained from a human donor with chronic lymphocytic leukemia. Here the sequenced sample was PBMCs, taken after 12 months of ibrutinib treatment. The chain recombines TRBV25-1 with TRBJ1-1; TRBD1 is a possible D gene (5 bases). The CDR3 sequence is CASSEDNRRNTEAFF. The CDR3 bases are TGTGCCAGCAGTGAGGACAACAGGAGGAACACTGAAGCTTTCTTT.